Here is one T cell receptor beta chain with its context. The clone's antigen remains unknown. No much larger clone exists at a distance of one base, and base qualities are not known. The CDR3 regions of human TCRbeta chains were analyzed by immunosequencing. The authors' pipeline ran thus. TCRs in the repertoires were matched against a reference library of SARS-CoV-2-specific TCRs that had been generated with the MIRA antigen-specificity platform. Breadth meant the fraction of unique TCRs that were SARS-CoV-2-associated, whereas depth meant the fraction of total T cells that were SARS-CoV-2-associated. Each spike-specific TCR was assigned to its reactive spike region and to a CD4 or CD8 class using the MIRA data. Log10-transformed breadth and depth values were compared by one-way ANOVA with Sidak's multiple comparisons tests. TCRdb re-hosts the immuneACCESS table, in-frame sequences only. Its copies lack some clones; in the studies checked, an unresolved V gene accounts for under half of them, and the cause for the rest is not known. V and J calls and clone size are as listed in that table; D and trimming were resolved from the DNA. In this sample the table shows some 130,000 clones, roughly 88% of which occur a single time. The ten top clones hold 15% to 20% of the sample.

Per the publication, the time point label means: baseline before first vaccination. In light of the paper, this sample's treatment or condition label describes: meningococcal conjugate vaccine given as trial control. Samples from vaccinated people were obtained from the UK trials COV001 and COV002, which included a single-blind randomized controlled phase 2/3 trial of AZD1222 (ChAdOx1 nCoV-19) in healthy adults. Trial participant PBMC samples were collected at day 0 and day 28 after the second dose for TCRbeta chain sequencing. The sample belongs to a study of T cell responses to AZD1222 COVID-19 vaccine (dated by TCRdb to 2020 to 2022). Background on the whole study: TCR sequencing covered some 240 trial participants: about 210 given two doses of AZD1222 and 26 given two doses of MenACWY control vaccine. Trial participants were enrolled by age into subgroups of 18-55, 56-69 and 70-plus years, and about 150, 27 and 61 TCR-sequenced participants, respectively, were included in these subgroups. Broader findings and caveats from the paper: The 56-69-year group was small, and its depth increase did not reach significance, likely because of low power. Conclusions about previously exposed vaccinees were limited because only six AZD1222 recipients were SARS-CoV-2 seropositive at baseline. Because no day 14 peak-response samples were available, repertoires were characterized only after the peak T cell response. A significant rise in spike-specific TCR breadth and depth was observed after two AZD1222 doses relative to day 0 and relative to MenACWY recipients. Vaccine-associated CD4 TCRs spanned the whole spike protein, with dominant responses in regions 160-218 and 743-854. Nearly half of unique spike-specific TCRs reportedly recognized epitopes outside regions mutated in the B.1.351 and B.1.1.7 variants. Participants were mostly white British, with more females than males. The authors suggested clonal diversity may have been underestimated.

Per the germline V gene, MDHEN is the CDR1 and SYDVKM is the CDR2. For this chain, trimming is 7 bases at the V end and 2 bases at the J end, and the number of junction bases without a gene match is 7. The CDR3, cysteine through phenylalanine, is 14 amino acids long. The retained sequence is limited to the CDR3, 42 bases, with the frame set at the first base. This TCR was sampled from an adult in good health. This receptor chain uses TRBV28 and TRBJ2-7, with 8 bases matching TRBD1. The starting material was peripheral blood, obtained on day 0 of MenACWY control vaccination. CDR3 reads: CASTPGGTPYEQYF. The nucleotides are TGTGCCAGCACCCCAGGGGGCACCCCCTACGAGCAGTACTTC.